A selection of T cell receptor beta chains follows, all from one sample in a study of STAT5B mutations in CD4+ large granular lymphocyte leukemia. Profiled with immunoSEQ multiplex PCR; TCRdb holds only in-frame clones, not every one. Of 25,000 to 35,000 clones listed, around two thirds were seen once; the top ten hold roughly 0.48%. Source material: CD4+ T cells from blood buffy coats. Receptor source: a human donor in good health. CDR3s include the opening cysteine and the closing phenylalanine or tryptophan. Where a row states a size, it is once, few, many or the class of an expanded clone; other rows omit it.

clone size	V gene	J gene	CDR3 protein
-	TRBV10-3	TRBJ1-2	CAISPQGGIGYTF
-	TRBV5-1	TRBJ2-1	CASSLDQGASYNEQFF
-	TRBV5-5	TRBJ1-4	CASTARESREKLFF
-	TRBV14	TRBJ1-2	CASSQIGGGSYGYTF
-	TRBV19	TRBJ1-4	CASSIPTDYNEKLFF
once	TRBV30	TRBJ1-3	CAWSLTGGSGNTIYF
-	TRBV5-4	TRBJ1-2	CASSLPWDRGYGYTF
-	TRBV11-3	TRBJ2-7	CASSLSVGEQYF
few	TRBV28	TRBJ1-2	CASSLTRAKTF
-	TRBV5-8	TRBJ2-3	CASSSKPDTQYF
-	TRBV9	TRBJ2-1	CASSVVLGAGNEQFF
-	TRBV5-8	TRBJ2-3	CASSLGLAGGEDTQYF
-	TRBV5-5	TRBJ2-7	CASSPTWGQGREQYF
-	TRBV28	TRBJ1-2	CASTDSNYGYTF
few	TRBV18	TRBJ1-1	CASSPPGRANTEAFF
-	TRBV30	TRBJ1-1	CAWSVFLGSNTEAFF
-	TRBV11-2	TRBJ2-7	CASSLIGTYEQYF
-	TRBV10-3	TRBJ1-3	CAISESPLTRGPGNTIYF
-	TRBV5-6	TRBJ2-4	CASSLLEVAKNIQYF
-	TRBV6-4	TRBJ2-7	CASSLTGGGQDEQYF